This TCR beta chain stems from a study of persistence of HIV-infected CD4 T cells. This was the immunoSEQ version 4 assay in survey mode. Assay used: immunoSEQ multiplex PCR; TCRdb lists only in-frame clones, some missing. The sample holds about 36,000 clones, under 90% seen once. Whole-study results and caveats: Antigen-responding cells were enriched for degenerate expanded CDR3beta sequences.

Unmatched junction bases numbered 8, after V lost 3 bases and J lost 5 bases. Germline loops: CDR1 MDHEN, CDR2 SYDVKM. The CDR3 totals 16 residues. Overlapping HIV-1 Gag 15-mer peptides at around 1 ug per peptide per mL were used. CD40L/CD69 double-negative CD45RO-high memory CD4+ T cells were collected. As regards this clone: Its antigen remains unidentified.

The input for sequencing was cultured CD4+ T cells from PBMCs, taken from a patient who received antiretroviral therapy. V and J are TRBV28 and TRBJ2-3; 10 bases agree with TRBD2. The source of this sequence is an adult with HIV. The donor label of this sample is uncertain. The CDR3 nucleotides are TGTGCCAGCAGTTTTGCTAGCGGGGGCTTTGGAGATACGCAGTATTTT. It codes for CASSFASGGFGDTQYF.